Below, 29 T cell receptor beta chains from the same sample are listed, as sequenced in a study of PD-1 blockade in classical Hodgkin lymphoma. Profiled with immunoSEQ multiplex PCR; TCRdb holds only in-frame clones, not every one. This sample has 25,000 to 35,000 clones; around 86% occur once, and the top ten carry roughly 2.3%. Following autologous stem cell transplantation, relapse occurred in every patient, and exposure to brentuximab vedotin varied. Purification of CD4+ T cells from thawed PBMCs was achieved by magnetic negative selection. Sequenced here: CD4+ T cells from blood, sampled at baseline. These receptors all come from a human donor with classical Hodgkin lymphoma.

The chain's CDR3 is CASSLSIVGGARNEQFF. The DNA of the CDR3 is TGTGCCAGCAGTTTATCGATTGTTGGCGGGGCTAGGAATGAGCAGTTCTTC. The chain joins TRBV27 to TRBJ2-1, with D tentatively TRBD2 (6 bases). Germline V gene lookup returns CDR1 MNHEY and CDR2 SMNVEV (reference sequence). The CDR3 spans 17 residues. Trimming took 0 bases from V and 7 from J, leaving 19 bases between them.

This clone occurred once. The rearrangement joins TRBV2 to TRBJ2-5; possible D gene TRBD2, 5 bases. The CDR3 covers 15 residues. Germline CDR1 is SNHLY and CDR2 is FYNNEI. The germline V and J ends were trimmed by 6 bases and 2 bases, with 16 bases remaining between them. The CDR3 region is CASRFTRGIQETQYF. The CDR3 DNA reads as TGTGCCAGCAGATTTACACGGGGAATTCAAGAGACCCAGTACTTC.

The chain has TRBV20-1 and TRBJ2-3, with D unclear. V was trimmed by 3 bases and J by 5 bases, leaving 6 bases between them. The V gene's germline CDR1 is DFQATT and CDR2 SNEGSKA (reference sequence). The length of the CDR3 is 11 residues. In DNA, the CDR3 is TGCAGTGCTAGTTTTTTAGATACGCAGTATTTT. This encodes CSASFLDTQYF.

This chain connects TRBV28 to TRBJ1-1; D is perhaps TRBD1 (5 bases). Germline V lookup: CDR1 MDHEN, CDR2 SYDVKM. V was shortened by 1 base and J by 0 bases, with 9 bases between the two germline ends. The CDR3 runs to 15 residues. CDR3 nucleotide sequence: TGTGCCAGCAGTTTATTTGCAGGGATGAACACTGAAGCTTTCTTT. Its protein product is CASSLFAGMNTEAFF.

The rearrangement joins TRBV28 to TRBJ1-4; D possibly corresponds to TRBD1 (6 bases). The CDR3 spans 14 residues. Germline assignment: CDR1 MDHEN and CDR2 SYDVKM. Between the trimmed V and J ends, which lost 5 bases and 7 bases, there was a span of 14 bases. The CDR3 protein is CASSPDRRFEKLFF. In DNA form, the CDR3 reads TGTGCCAGCAGTCCAGACAGGCGATTTGAAAAACTGTTTTTT.

The chain has TRBV5-1 and TRBJ1-4, with 10 bases lining up with TRBD1. With 4 bases clipped from V and 7 bases from J, the junction kept 4 bases outside the gene matches. This CDR3 has 14 amino acids. Per the germline V gene, CDR1 is SGHRS and CDR2 is YFSETQ. The CDR3 loop is CASSPGTGAEKLFF. CDR3 DNA sequence: TGCGCCAGCAGCCCCGGGACAGGGGCTGAAAAACTGTTTTTT.

The CDR3 reads CASSRAQEFGGYTF. The CDR3, as DNA: TGCGCCAGCAGCCGAGCTCAGGAATTTGGCGGCTACACCTTC. This chain joins TRBV10-2 and TRBJ1-2; D is unclear. CDR1 WSHSY and CDR2 SAAADI come from the germline V gene. V was shortened by 6 bases and J by 8 bases, with 19 bases between the two germline ends. The CDR3 length is 14 residues.

The rearrangement uses TRBV28 and TRBJ2-5, with 10 positions matching TRBD2. Unmatched junction bases numbered 5, after V lost 1 base and J lost 3 bases. CDR1 and CDR2 from the germline V gene are MDHEN and SYDVKM. CDR3 length: 16 amino acids. CDR3 nucleotides: TGTGCCAGCAGTTTATCTTCTAGCGGGGGCAAAGAGACCCAGTACTTC. This sequence encodes CASSLSSSGGKETQYF.

This clone showed up just a few times. The J gene is TRBJ2-5, the V gene TRBV30; TRBD1 aligns across 9 bases. The CDR3 sequence is 12 residues long. Losses at the gene ends were 5 bases for V and 4 bases for J; bases not matched to a gene: 2. Germline V gene sequence: CDR1 GTSNPN, CDR2 SVGIG (reference sequence). The CDR3 DNA reads as TGTGCCTGGGGACAGGGGCGAGAGACCCAGTACTTC. Its protein is CAWGQGRETQYF.

Here the CDR3 DNA reads TGTGCCAGCAGTCAACACAGGGTTGGAACTGAAGCTTTCTTT. Translating it yields CASSQHRVGTEAFF. This chain connects TRBV6-5 to TRBJ1-1, with D perhaps matching TRBD1 (6 bases). The ends were cut back, 5 bases at V and 5 bases at J, with 15 bases in the middle. CDR1 and CDR2 (germline): MNHEY, SVGAGI. This CDR3 has 14 residues.

J is TRBJ2-1 and V is TRBV7-6; TRBD2 might be the D (5 bases). Between the trimmed V and J ends, which lost 3 bases and 4 bases, there was a span of 10 bases. This CDR3 has 14 amino acids. Per germline, CDR1 SGHVS and CDR2 FNYEAQ. In nucleotides, the CDR3 is TGTGCCAGCAGCTTTAGCGAGGGTTACAATGAGCAGTTCTTC. Translated, it gives CASSFSEGYNEQFF. The whole variable domain, remainder taken from reference TRBV7-6 and TRBJ2-1, is GAGVSQSPRYKVTKRGQDVALRCDPISGHVSLYWYRQALGQGPEFLTYFNYEAQQDKSGLPNDRFSAERPEGSISTLTIQRTEQRDSAMYRCASSFSEGYNEQFFGPGTRLTVL.

This clone turned up a few times. At one boundary the junction diverges from the germline segment, which might be a read error. The V call is TRBV20-1, the J call TRBJ1-4, with a possible D match to TRBD1 (5 bases). The CDR3 runs to 10 residues. The germline CDR1 and CDR2 sequences are DFQATT and SNEGSKA (reference sequence). CDR3 sequence: CSASPPGWRF. As DNA, the CDR3 is TGCAGTGCTAGTCCCCCAGGGTGGCGTTTT.

V is TRBV6-5 and J is TRBJ1-1; perhaps TRBD1 as D (6 bases). The CDR3 length is 14 residues. V lost 5 bases and J lost 4, with 14 bases in between. Germline V gives CDR1 MNHEY, CDR2 SVGAGI. The CDR3 reads CASSPNRERTEAFF. DNA of the CDR3: TGTGCCAGCAGTCCAAACAGGGAACGCACTGAAGCTTTCTTT.

This chain joins TRBV30 and TRBJ2-2; D ambiguous. The germline CDR1 and CDR2 sequences are GTSNPN and SVGIG (reference sequence). CDR3 length: 13 amino acids. The V end was cut by 3 bases, the J end by 4 bases, with 9 bases between. CDR3 loop: CAWSEGPTGELFF. The CDR3, as DNA: TGTGCCTGGAGCGAAGGGCCCACCGGGGAGCTGTTTTTT. The full variable domain, completed using reference TRBV30 and TRBJ2-2, is SQTIHQWPATLVQPVGSPLSLECTVEGTSNPNLYWYRQAAGRGLQLLFYSVGIGQISSEVPQNLSASRPQDRQFILSSKKLLLSDSGFYLCAWSEGPTGELFFGEGSRLTVL.

The V call is TRBV6-6, the J call TRBJ1-1; possibly TRBD1 for D (5 bases). V gave up 2 bases and J gave up 1 base, with 14 bases separating them. The CDR3 has 16 amino acids. Germline values: CDR1 MNHNY, CDR2 SVGAGI (reference sequence). CDR3 in amino acids: CASSYPDSRRNTEAFF. In nucleotides, the CDR3 is TGTGCCAGCAGTTACCCCGACAGTCGTCGGAACACTGAAGCTTTCTTT.

V and J are TRBV6-1 and TRBJ1-3; D might be TRBD1 (5 bases). Germline loops: CDR1 MNHNS, CDR2 SASEGT. V was cut by 5 bases and J by 0 bases, with 11 bases left in between. The length of the CDR3 is 15 residues. CDR3 sequence (DNA): TGTGCCAGCAGTCGGGACGGACGCTCTGGAAACACCATATATTTT. Translation: CASSRDGRSGNTIYF.

This clone has a single count. Germline is not matched at one junction end, which may reflect a read error. The genes are TRBV19 and TRBJ2-5; D not certain. CDR3 size: 13 residues. In germline, CDR1 is LNHDA, CDR2 SQIVND (reference sequence). This chain's CDR3 is CASSRGPQGTQYF. The CDR3, as DNA: TGTGCCAGTAGTCGAGGCCCGCAAGGGACCCAGTACTTC.

The chain links TRBV28 to TRBJ1-1; a possible D gene is TRBD1 (6 bases). The V and J ends lost 6 bases and 5 bases respectively, with 16 bases between them. Germline V lookup: CDR1 MDHEN, CDR2 SYDVKM. The CDR3 length is 14 residues. The CDR3 region has the DNA TGTGCCAGCAGCAGCGGAGGGGGGGGGACTGAAGCTTTCTTT. Protein: CASSSGGGGTEAFF.

The rearrangement links TRBV30 to TRBJ2-5; 11 nucleotides line up with TRBD1. CDR1 is GTSNPN and CDR2 is SVGIG in the germline V gene (reference sequence). Trimming removed 6 bases from V and 4 bases from J; junction bases left unmatched: 7. CDR3 size: 14 residues. This chain's CDR3 is CACPGGTGGETQYF. The CDR3 bases are TGTGCCTGCCCCGGCGGGACAGGGGGAGAGACCCAGTACTTC.

The J gene is TRBJ2-2, the V gene TRBV9; D is undetermined. CDR3 length equals 15 residues. Trimming removed 3 bases from V and 1 base from J, with 10 bases in between. Germline CDR1 reads SGDLS; CDR2 reads YYNGEE. DNA of the CDR3: TGTGCCAGCAGCGCAGGCGTTCTGAACACCGGGGAGCTGTTTTTT. It is translated as CASSAGVLNTGELFF.

A single count supports this clone. The CDR3 DNA sequence: TGCAGCGTTGTTCAGTACAATGAGCAGTTCTTC. The encoded protein is CSVVQYNEQFF. The rearrangement links TRBV29-1 to TRBJ2-1; D remains unclear. The ends were cut back, 4 bases at V and 4 bases at J, with 5 bases in the middle. Germline CDR1 is SQVTM and CDR2 is ANQGSEA. This CDR3 has 11 amino acids.

V and J are TRBV7-9 and TRBJ1-3; D is perhaps TRBD1 (5 bases). The V gene lost 3 bases and the J gene lost 2 bases, with 14 bases spanning the gap. The CDR3 runs 16 residues. Germline CDR1 reads SEHNR; CDR2 reads FQNEAQ (reference sequence). CDR3 in amino acids: CASSFFGGGPGNTIYF. The DNA for the CDR3 is TGTGCCAGCAGCTTTTTCGGGGGGGGACCTGGAAACACCATATATTTT.

This sequence joins TRBV6-5 and TRBJ1-1, with 9 bases aligning to TRBD1. Germline CDR1 MNHEY, CDR2 SVGAGI. This CDR3 contains 14 residues. V lost 6 bases to trimming and J lost 1 base; unmatched junction nucleotides: 3. In DNA form, the CDR3 reads TGTGCCAGCAGCTTGGACAGGGGGAACACTGAAGCTTTCTTT. Translation: CASSLDRGNTEAFF.

This clone has more than one count but fewer than ten. The V gene is TRBV19, the J gene TRBJ1-2; D unresolved. V was trimmed by 3 bases and J by 4 bases, leaving 12 bases between them. The CDR3 covers 14 residues. Germline lookup yields CDR1 LNHDA and CDR2 SQIVND (reference sequence). The CDR3 loop reads CASSISVSFYGYTF. Here the CDR3 DNA reads TGTGCCAGTAGTATTAGTGTTTCCTTCTATGGCTACACCTTC.

V gene TRBV6-5 combines with J gene TRBJ2-7, with D uncertain. The CDR3 runs to 13 residues. V was cut by 7 bases and J by 5 bases, with 15 bases left in between. CDR1 and CDR2 from the germline V gene are MNHEY and SVGAGI. The CDR3 protein is CASKTLDEHEQYF. The CDR3 DNA is TGTGCCAGCAAAACCTTGGATGAACACGAGCAGTACTTC.

The chain employs TRBV4-1 and TRBJ1-1; D is ambiguous. Trimming removed 0 bases from V and 0 bases from J, with 5 bases in between. From germline, CDR1 is MGHRA and CDR2 YSYEKL. This CDR3 spans 14 amino acids. CDR3 nucleotide sequence: TGCGCCAGCAGCCAAGAACATCTGAACACTGAAGCTTTCTTT. Its protein is CASSQEHLNTEAFF.

V is TRBV18 and J is TRBJ1-1; D gene unclear. The V end lost 5 bases, the J end lost 1 base, and 14 bases lay between the germline ends. Per germline, CDR1 KGHSH and CDR2 LQKENI. This CDR3 comprises 15 residues. The CDR3 loop reads CASSIYGSQNTEAFF. The CDR3 region has the DNA TGTGCCAGCTCAATATATGGCAGCCAGAACACTGAAGCTTTCTTT.

The chain has TRBV5-6 and TRBJ1-5; 7 bases agree with TRBD1. After removal of 4 bases from V and 7 bases from J, the junction contained 11 bases not matched to a gene. Per the germline V gene, CDR1 is SGHDT and CDR2 is YYEEEE. This CDR3 region has 15 residues. The CDR3 loop reads CASSPRGQAGQPQHF. The CDR3 DNA is TGTGCCAGCAGCCCTCGAGGACAGGCGGGGCAGCCCCAGCATTTT. Full variable domain (outside the CDR3, taken from reference TRBV5-6 and TRBJ1-5): DAGVTQSPTHLIKTRGQQVTLRCSPKSGHDTVSWYQQALGQGPQFIFQYYEEEERQRGNFPDRFSGHQFPNYSSELNVNALLLGDSALYLCASSPRGQAGQPQHFGDGTRLSIL.

This chain uses TRBV11-2 with TRBJ2-3; 8 bases map to TRBD2. The CDR3 length is 16 residues. The trim removed 5 bases at V and 1 base at J, leaving 8 bases unmatched. From germline, CDR1 is SGHAT and CDR2 FQNNGV. The CDR3 loop is CASSVTTSAGTDTQYF. The CDR3 nucleotides read TGTGCCAGCAGCGTCACGACTAGCGCGGGCACAGATACGCAGTATTTT.